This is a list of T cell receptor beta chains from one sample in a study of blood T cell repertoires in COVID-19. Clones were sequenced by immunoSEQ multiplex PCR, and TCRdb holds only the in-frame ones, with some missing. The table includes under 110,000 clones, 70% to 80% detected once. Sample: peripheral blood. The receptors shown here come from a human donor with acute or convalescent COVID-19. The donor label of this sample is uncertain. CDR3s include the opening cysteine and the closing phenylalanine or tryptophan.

CDR3aa: CASSHGWTARSNTGELFF
v_gene: TRBV7-9

CDR3aa: CATSRGRGDRVWNEQYF
v_gene: TRBV15

CDR3aa: CASSKRETQYF
v_gene: TRBV6-5

CDR3aa: CSATGWADNEQFF
v_gene: TRBV29-1

CDR3aa: CASRSSGTGNTEAFF
v_gene: TRBV2

CDR3aa: CASSPPSGAITDTQYF
v_gene: TRBV18

CDR3aa: CASSEAYRDPKNIQYF
v_gene: TRBV6-1

CDR3aa: CASSLVYSDTQYF
v_gene: TRBV7-2

CDR3aa: CASSSGLAKGDTQYF
v_gene: TRBV5-1

CDR3aa: CASSPGGLSETQYF
v_gene: TRBV7-6

CDR3aa: CASSTHGDRTPLHF
v_gene: TRBV19

CDR3aa: CSVASGGDNEQFF
v_gene: TRBV29-1

CDR3aa: CASSFRRTGYSNQPQHF
v_gene: TRBV7-8

CDR3aa: CASSATRQGARGYTF
v_gene: TRBV5-1

CDR3aa: CASSLRGAGNEQFF
v_gene: TRBV27

CDR3aa: CASSLELAGGHNEQFF
v_gene: TRBV5-1

CDR3aa: CASSLLGGDAEAFF
v_gene: TRBV7-8

CDR3aa: CASSFTGDEQYF
v_gene: TRBV12-3/TRBV12-4

CDR3aa: CASSLDMGRQGREETQYF
v_gene: TRBV7-6

CDR3aa: CASSRIGGRDYGYTF
v_gene: TRBV7-9

CDR3aa: CAWSPSGNQPQHF
v_gene: TRBV30

CDR3aa: CAGGSSGTGDKVRPGFLGYTF
v_gene: TRBV10-1

CDR3aa: CASSPFGANVLTF
v_gene: TRBV7-9